One sample yielded the 24 T cell receptor beta chains listed below, sequenced in a study of blood T cells in healthy people across ages. A J-beta primer mix and a sample-barcoded 5' primer were used in a second PCR of about 7 to 12 cycles. Using its own MiXCR run on the 5' RACE reads, TCRdb lists one record per CDR3 protein. The sample yields about 760,000 distinct CDR3 sequences, 25% seen once. In addition, the sample was reused for a study of T cells of mothers and their children.

Specimen: blood. The receptors shown here come from a boy between 5 and 17 years old in good health.

This clonotype is a singleton in its sample. The chain has TRBV20-1 and TRBJ2-3, with TRBD2 matching 8 bases. The V gene's germline CDR1 is DFQATT and CDR2 SNEGSKA (reference sequence). This CDR3 is built from 17 residues. Trimming at V came to 0 bases and at J to 3 bases, leaving 11 bases not matched to a gene. The CDR3 coding sequence is TGCAGTGCTAGAGATACCCTGATGGTAGCGGGGACAGATACGCAGTATTTT. Its translation is CSARDTLMVAGTDTQYF.

This chain connects TRBV6-5 to TRBJ2-7, with TRBD2 as a possible D gene (6 bases). Germline-derived CDR1 and CDR2 are MNHEY and SVGAGI. The CDR3 loop spans 15 amino acids. V lost 5 bases to trimming and J lost 2 bases, with 16 bases between them. Here the CDR3 reads CASSLGSSETYEQYF. As DNA, the CDR3 is TGTGCCAGCAGTCTCGGATCTAGCGAGACCTACGAGCAGTACTTC.

The CDR3 DNA is TGTGCCATCAGTGATCTCTTGGGGATTGAGCAGTACTTC. It codes for CAISDLLGIEQYF. The chain combines TRBV10-3 with TRBJ2-1; D is unclear. The assigned J gene may be wrong: the sequence end matches TRBJ2-7 better. The CDR3 runs 13 residues. Germline V gene data show CDR1 as ENHRY and CDR2 as SYGVKD.

In its sample, this clonotype was seen a few times. The chain combines TRBV7-2 with TRBJ2-3; the match to TRBD2 covers 8 bases. Germline V lookup: CDR1 SGHTA, CDR2 FQGNSA. CDR3 length equals 16 residues. V was clipped by 5 bases and J by 2 bases; unmatched bases: 9. The CDR3 spells CASSDRLALVTDTQYF. In nucleotides, the CDR3 is TGTGCCAGCAGCGACCGACTAGCGCTAGTCACAGATACGCAGTATTTT.

The V and J genes are TRBV7-6 and TRBJ2-5, with a tentative D call TRBD2 (6 bases). The DNA end favors TRBJ2-1, so the J call may be wrong. CDR1 is SGHVS, CDR2 FNYEAQ, per germline. This CDR3 contains 13 residues. The CDR3 DNA reads as TGTGCCAGCAGCTTAGGGAGGGTGGCTGAGCAGTTCTTC. Amino acids: CASSLGRVAEQFF.

J is TRBJ1-6 and V is TRBV29-1; D might be TRBD1 (6 bases). With 6 bases removed from V and 8 bases from J, the gap between germline ends came to 14 bases. The CDR3 totals 13 residues. Germline V gene data show CDR1 as SQVTM and CDR2 as ANQGSEA. CDR3 nucleotide sequence: TGCAGCGTGCGGACAGAAAGAGATTCACCCCTCCACTTT. Translating it yields CSVRTERDSPLHF.

The V and J genes are TRBV29-1 and TRBJ1-1; D not certain. Germline loops: CDR1 SQVTM, CDR2 ANQGSEA. The V end was cut by 6 bases, the J end by 4 bases, with 9 bases between. The CDR3 contains 11 residues. CDR3 amino acids: CSVPGFTEAFF. The CDR3 coding sequence is TGCAGCGTGCCGGGTTTCACTGAAGCTTTCTTT.

J is TRBJ2-7 and V is TRBV6-1; TRBD1 agrees at 7 bases. The CDR3 spans 14 residues. J lost 4 bases, V lost 0 bases, and 3 bases had no gene match. Germline V gives CDR1 MNHNS, CDR2 SASEGT. CDR3 bases: TGTGCCAGCAGTGAAGCCGGGACAGATTACGAGCAGTACTTC. It codes for CASSEAGTDYEQYF.

This clonotype has more than one count but fewer than ten. The chain links TRBV18 to TRBJ2-3; TRBD1 matches at 7 bases. With 3 bases clipped from V and 2 bases from J, the junction kept 2 bases outside the gene matches. Germline V gives CDR1 KGHSH, CDR2 LQKENI. The CDR3 is 14 amino acids. Here the CDR3 DNA reads TGTGCCAGCTCACCGGGACAGTACACAGATACGCAGTATTTT. Encoded protein: CASSPGQYTDTQYF.

This clonotype occurred a few times. The rearrangement uses TRBV7-2 and TRBJ2-2, with a possible D match to TRBD2 (6 bases). The CDR3 extends over 15 amino acids. Trimming stripped 5 bases from V and 4 bases from J, with 14 bases between. Germline lookup yields CDR1 SGHTA and CDR2 FQGNSA. CDR3 coding DNA: TGTGCCAGCAGCCCGGGACTCCGCTTCACCGGGGAGCTGTTTTTT. Protein product: CASSPGLRFTGELFF.

This clonotype has a handful of counts. The chain couples TRBV7-9 to TRBJ1-1; D remains unclear. The CDR3 is 15 residues long. Germline V gene sequence: CDR1 SEHNR, CDR2 FQNEAQ (reference sequence). Trimming left V 2 bases short and J 6 bases short, with 16 bases between. CDR3 region: CASSLIFGQVPEAFF. CDR3 sequence (DNA): TGTGCCAGCAGCTTAATCTTTGGGCAGGTCCCTGAAGCTTTCTTT.

This clonotype was observed a few times. V gene TRBV20-1 combines with J gene TRBJ2-1; 13 bases fit TRBD2. The CDR3 extends over 16 amino acids. J was trimmed by 16 bases and V by 1 base; bases with no gene match: 16. Germline V gene sequence: CDR1 DFQATT, CDR2 SNEGSKA (reference sequence). DNA of the CDR3: TGCAGTGCTAGAGTCCCGTCGGGACTAGCGGGATTCGGGCATTTCTTC. Protein product: CSARVPSGLAGFGHFF.

The chain joins TRBV7-2 to TRBJ2-3; 8 bases agree with TRBD2. CDR3 size: 16 residues. With 5 bases clipped from V and 1 base from J, the junction kept 8 bases outside the gene matches. Germline CDR1 SGHTA, CDR2 FQGNSA. Here the CDR3 reads CASSVSGSRRTDTQYF. CDR3 bases: TGTGCCAGCAGCGTCAGCGGGAGTAGGCGCACAGATACGCAGTATTTT.

The chain has TRBV9 and TRBJ1-6; TRBD1 might be the D (5 bases). Trimming took 0 bases from V and 11 from J, leaving 12 bases between them. CDR1 is SGDLS, CDR2 YYNGEE, per germline. The CDR3 is 14 residues long. CDR3 bases: TGTGCCAGCAGCGTAGCCGGGGGAGAGGCACCCCTCCACTTT. As protein: CASSVAGGEAPLHF.

The V call is TRBV28, the J call TRBJ2-7; the D is unclear. CDR1 MDHEN and CDR2 SYDVKM come from the germline V gene. The CDR3 contains 13 residues. Between the trimmed V and J ends, which lost 8 bases and 3 bases, there was a span of 14 bases. CDR3 sequence (DNA): TGTGCCAGCTCAACATTGTTCAGCTACGAGCAGTACTTC. It encodes CASSTLFSYEQYF.

This sequence joins TRBV6-2 or TRBV6-3 and TRBJ2-7; 7 nucleotides agree with TRBD2. V dropped 4 bases and J dropped 2; count of bases not matched to a gene: 11. The length of the CDR3 is 16 residues. Germline loops: CDR1 MNHEY, CDR2 SVGEGT. The CDR3 here is CASSLLRDYAAYEQYF. As DNA, the CDR3 is TGTGCCAGCAGTTTACTGAGGGACTACGCCGCCTACGAGCAGTACTTC.

This clonotype has more than one count but fewer than ten. The chain employs TRBV7-6 and TRBJ2-7; TRBD2 matches 9 bases. CDR1 SGHVS and CDR2 FNYEAQ come from the germline V gene. The CDR3 length is 18 residues. V was pared by 4 bases and J by 0 bases, with 13 bases of the junction left unmatched. In DNA, the CDR3 is TGTGCCAGCAGCTACCCAAAAGGTCTAGCGGGAAGCTCCTACGAGCAGTACTTC. Translated: CASSYPKGLAGSSYEQYF.

This clonotype was detected only a few times. The V and J genes are TRBV12-3 or TRBV12-4 and TRBJ2-1; 7 bases match TRBD1. This CDR3 comprises 13 residues. V shed 9 bases and J 6 bases; nucleotides not matched to a gene: 8. This chain's CDR3 is CASVTGTANEQFF. The CDR3 coding sequence is TGTGCCAGTGTGACAGGGACCGCCAATGAGCAGTTCTTC.

V is TRBV7-2 and J is TRBJ2-7; maybe TRBD1 (5 bases). The DNA end is more similar to TRBJ2-1, so the J call may be wrong. Germline CDR1 reads SGHTA; CDR2 reads FQGNSA. This CDR3 comprises 13 residues. The CDR3 sequence is CASSLAGLPEQFF. The CDR3 region has the DNA TGTGCCAGCAGCTTAGCGGGGCTCCCAGAGCAGTTCTTC.

V gene TRBV10-3 combines with J gene TRBJ2-7; 10 bases fit TRBD1. Trimming cost V 5 bases and J 6 bases; bases outside gene matches: 7. The CDR3 consists of 14 residues. Germline V gene lookup returns CDR1 ENHRY and CDR2 SYGVKD. CDR3 region: CAISSDRGLLEQYF. Here the CDR3 DNA reads TGTGCCATCAGTTCAGACAGGGGGCTACTCGAGCAGTACTTC.

This clonotype was picked up a small number of times. The chain combines TRBV20-1 with TRBJ2-5; D may match TRBD1 or TRBD2 (5 bases each). Germline lookup yields CDR1 DFQATT and CDR2 SNEGSKA (reference sequence). The CDR3 is 15 amino acids. The V end was cut by 0 bases, the J end by 4 bases, with 15 bases between. The CDR3 region is CSARDIQEDGETQYF. CDR3 in DNA: TGCAGTGCTAGAGATATACAGGAGGATGGAGAGACCCAGTACTTC.

This clonotype was recorded a few times. The rearrangement joins TRBV7-2 to TRBJ2-4, with 9 positions matching TRBD2. The length of the CDR3 is 17 residues. Trimming cost V 1 base and J 4 bases; bases outside gene matches: 8. The germline V gene encodes CDR1 SGHTA and CDR2 FQGNSA. CDR3 protein: CASSLVVRGGRKNIQYF. The DNA of the CDR3 is TGTGCCAGCAGCTTAGTGGTGCGGGGGGGCCGAAAAAACATTCAGTACTTC.

This clonotype was seen more than once but under ten times. The rearrangement links TRBV6-4 to TRBJ1-6; D is perhaps TRBD1 (6 bases). The CDR3 is made up of 15 amino acids. Germline CDR1 and CDR2: MRHNA and SNTAGT. The ends were cut back, 6 bases at V and 2 bases at J, with 11 bases in the middle. CDR3 bases: TGTGCCAGCAGCCCTACAGGGACCTATAATTCACCCCTCCACTTT. As protein: CASSPTGTYNSPLHF.

The chain links TRBV21-1 to TRBJ2-2; the table's TRBD1 call for D was not verified on the DNA. TRBV21-1 counts as a pseudogene. CDR3 length: 16 amino acids. CDR3: CASEGRTYANTGELFF. The CDR3 DNA follows: TGTGCCAGCGAAGGGCGGACGTACGCGAACACCGGGGAGCTGTTTTTT.